These 17 T cell receptor beta chains were all obtained from the same sample, sequenced in a study of T cell changes during pregnancy in multiple sclerosis. Clones were read by immunoSEQ multiplex PCR, and TCRdb kept only the in-frame ones, dropping some. Of fewer than 40,000 clones in the sample, 90% to 95% were seen once. Here the sequenced sample was CD4+ T cells from peripheral blood mononuclear cells, taken after pregnancy. These receptor sequences come from a female donor with multiple sclerosis, enrolled in a pregnancy study.

This chain links TRBV5-4 with TRBJ1-2, with 9 bases aligning to TRBD1. CDR3 size: 17 residues. Trimming cost V 4 bases and J 2 bases; bases outside gene matches: 12. Germline V gene sequence: CDR1 SGHNT, CDR2 YYREEE (reference sequence). The CDR3 reads CASSLGVRDRANYGYTF. The CDR3 DNA reads TGTGCCAGCAGCCTTGGGGTTAGGGACAGGGCGAACTATGGCTACACCTTC.

The chain links TRBV4-2 to TRBJ1-1; D is ambiguous. In germline, CDR1 is LGHNA, CDR2 YNFKEQ. The CDR3 has 15 amino acids. The ends were cut back, 0 bases at V and 10 bases at J, with 18 bases in the middle. The CDR3 loop reads CASSQDTWRGAGAFF. The DNA for the CDR3 is TGTGCCAGCAGCCAAGATACCTGGCGGGGAGCGGGAGCTTTCTTT.

This clone was counted once. The chain links TRBV7-9 to TRBJ2-5, with 8 bases lining up with TRBD1. CDR3 length: 15 amino acids. The V segment lost 0 bases and the J segment 2 bases; nucleotides outside the gene matches: 2. From germline, CDR1 is SEHNR and CDR2 FQNEAQ (reference sequence). This CDR3 reads CASSLARTGQETQYF. The CDR3 DNA reads TGTGCCAGCAGCTTAGCCAGGACAGGGCAAGAGACCCAGTACTTC. The entire variable domain, with the rest obtained from reference TRBV7-9 and TRBJ2-5, is as follows: DTGVSQNPRHKITKRGQNVTFRCDPISEHNRLYWYRQTLGQGPEFLTYFQNEAQLEKSRLLSDRFSAERPKGSFSTLEIQRTEQGDSAMYLCASSLARTGQETQYFGPGTRLLVL.

Written as DNA, the CDR3 is TGTGCCAGCAGCTTGGGACTGGGGGATACGCAGTATTTT. It is translated as CASSLGLGDTQYF. The chain is built from TRBV11-2 and TRBJ2-3, with D perhaps matching TRBD2 (6 bases). CDR3 length: 13 residues. The germline CDR1 and CDR2 sequences are SGHAT and FQNNGV. V was cut by 3 bases and J by 6 bases, with 10 bases left in between.

This clone was detected a few times. This chain connects TRBV19 to TRBJ1-6, with D perhaps TRBD1 (6 bases). The CDR3 contains 15 residues. V was shortened by 4 bases and J by 7 bases, with 14 bases between the two germline ends. Germline V gene data show CDR1 as LNHDA and CDR2 as SQIVND (reference sequence). Here the CDR3 DNA reads TGTGCCAGTAGTAATCTGGGCAGGGGCAATTCACCCCTCCACTTT. Its protein product is CASSNLGRGNSPLHF.

This clone was found a few times. The chain couples TRBV5-1 to TRBJ1-3; D is perhaps TRBD1 (5 bases). The CDR3 runs 16 residues. Between the trimmed V and J ends, which lost 4 bases and 4 bases, there was a span of 18 bases. The germline V gene has CDR1 SGHRS and CDR2 YFSETQ. The CDR3 sequence is CASSLQGSLEGNTIYF. The CDR3 bases are TGCGCCAGCAGCCTGCAGGGTAGTCTGGAAGGAAACACCATATATTTT.

The rearrangement uses TRBV30 and TRBJ1-4; D might be TRBD1 (5 bases). Trimming took off 4 bases at V and 7 bases at J, with 10 bases between the two ends. The CDR3 is 12 residues long. CDR1 is GTSNPN and CDR2 is SVGIG in the germline V gene (reference sequence). The CDR3 bases are TGTGCCTGGACAGGGTTGAGTGAAAAACTGTTTTTT. Its protein product is CAWTGLSEKLFF.

This clone was seen once. The chain combines TRBV18 with TRBJ2-5; 8 nucleotides align to TRBD1. The J segment lost 1 base and the V segment lost 4 bases, leaving 11 bases of the junction unmatched. Germline V gives CDR1 KGHSH, CDR2 LQKENI. This CDR3 spans 17 amino acids. DNA of the CDR3: TGTGCCAGCTCACGAGACAGGGGACGGGGCCCCCAAGAGACCCAGTACTTC. This encodes CASSRDRGRGPQETQYF.

The rearrangement links TRBV5-1 to TRBJ1-1, with D unresolved. Trimming removed 4 bases from V and 0 bases from J, with 10 bases in between. Per germline, CDR1 SGHRS and CDR2 YFSETQ. CDR3 size: 14 residues. The CDR3 reads CASSPQVVNTEAFF. The CDR3 DNA is TGCGCCAGCAGCCCCCAGGTCGTGAACACTGAAGCTTTCTTT.

This rearrangement joins TRBV19 to TRBJ1-6; TRBD1 is a possible D gene (6 bases). The CDR3 has 13 amino acids. The V gene's germline CDR1 is LNHDA and CDR2 SQIVND (reference sequence). The V end lost 5 bases, the J end lost 7 bases, and 9 bases lay between the germline ends. In DNA, the CDR3 is TGTGCCAGTAGTGACAGGAGGAATTCACCCCTCCACTTT. The encoded protein is CASSDRRNSPLHF.

V gene TRBV29-1 combines with J gene TRBJ1-2; a weak D match, TRBD1 (6 bases). This CDR3 has 12 amino acids. The V end was cut by 3 bases, the J end by 5 bases, with 10 bases between. Germline V gene sequence: CDR1 SQVTM, CDR2 ANQGSEA. The CDR3 DNA sequence: TGCAGCGTTGACAGGGGCTCGTATGGCTACACCTTC. Translated, it gives CSVDRGSYGYTF.

The chain carries TRBV7-2 and TRBJ2-7; 8 bases align to TRBD1. Trimming took 6 bases from V and 0 from J; bases not matched to a gene: 4. The CDR3 is 14 amino acids. The germline gives CDR1 SGHTA, CDR2 FQGNSA. Here the CDR3 reads CASSTDRASYEQYF. In nucleotides, the CDR3 is TGTGCCAGCAGTACGGACAGGGCCTCCTACGAGCAGTACTTC.

The genes are TRBV5-1 and TRBJ2-1; 7 bases align to TRBD2. The CDR3 spans 15 residues. CDR1 SGHRS and CDR2 YFSETQ come from the germline V gene. Trimming removed 4 bases from V and 0 bases from J; junction bases left unmatched: 4. The DNA of the CDR3 is TGCGCCAGCAGCGGATGGGAGGGCTCCTACAATGAGCAGTTCTTC. Protein product: CASSGWEGSYNEQFF. Full variable domain (remainder filled in from reference TRBV5-1 and TRBJ2-1): KAGVTQTPRYLIKTRGQQVTLSCSPISGHRSVSWYQQTPGQGLQFLFEYFSETQRNKGNFPGRFSGRQFSNSRSEMNVSTLELGDSALYLCASSGWEGSYNEQFFGPGTRLTVL.

The genes are TRBV7-9 and TRBJ2-7; D possibly corresponds to TRBD2 (6 bases). Between the trimmed V and J ends, which lost 2 bases and 6 bases, there was a span of 20 bases. This CDR3 comprises 16 residues. Germline CDR1 and CDR2: SEHNR and FQNEAQ (reference sequence). In DNA form, the CDR3 reads TGTGCCAGCAGCTTATGGGGTAGAGGGCGGGGAGGCGAGCAGTACTTC. Translated, it gives CASSLWGRGRGGEQYF.

The chain carries TRBV5-5 and TRBJ2-1; 13 nucleotides agree with TRBD2. After removal of 4 bases from V and 6 bases from J, the junction contained 4 bases not matched to a gene. Germline CDR1 reads SGHKS; CDR2 reads YYEKEE (reference sequence). CDR3 length equals 15 residues. The CDR3 nucleotides are TGTGCCAGCAGCCCTCGGACTAGCGGGGGCAATGAGCAGTTCTTC. It specifies CASSPRTSGGNEQFF.

The chain combines TRBV5-4 with TRBJ1-5, with 8 bases aligning to TRBD1. After removal of 4 bases from V and 4 bases from J, the junction contained 7 bases not matched to a gene. This CDR3 has 15 amino acids. Germline assignment: CDR1 SGHNT and CDR2 YYREEE (reference sequence). The DNA for the CDR3 is TGTGCCAGCAGCCCCGACAGGGGCCAGAATCAGCCCCAGCATTTT. Protein product: CASSPDRGQNQPQHF.

The chain recombines TRBV21-1 with TRBJ1-5; the listed D gene, TRBD1, was not tested against the DNA. TRBV21-1 is a pseudogene locus. The CDR3 extends over 12 amino acids. For the CDR3, the DNA is TGTGCCAGCAGCACCCCAGATCAGCCCCAGCATTTT. Amino acid sequence: CASSTPDQPQHF.